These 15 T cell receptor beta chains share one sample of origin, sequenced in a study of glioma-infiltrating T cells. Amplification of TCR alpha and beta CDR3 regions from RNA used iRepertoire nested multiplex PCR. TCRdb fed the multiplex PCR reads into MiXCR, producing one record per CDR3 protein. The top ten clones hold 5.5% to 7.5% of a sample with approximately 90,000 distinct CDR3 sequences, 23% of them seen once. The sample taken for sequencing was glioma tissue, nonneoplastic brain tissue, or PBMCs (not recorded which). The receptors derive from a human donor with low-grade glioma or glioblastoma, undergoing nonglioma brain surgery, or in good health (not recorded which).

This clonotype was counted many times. The CDR3 loop reads CASSLGQGGYNEQFF. CDR3 coding DNA: TGTGCCAGCAGCTTGGGACAGGGAGGCTACAATGAGCAGTTCTTC. The chain recombines TRBV11-3 with TRBJ2-1, with 9 positions matching TRBD1. This CDR3 has 15 residues. Trimming at V came to 3 bases and at J to 3 bases, leaving 3 bases not matched to a gene. Germline V gives CDR1 SGHNT, CDR2 YENEEA.

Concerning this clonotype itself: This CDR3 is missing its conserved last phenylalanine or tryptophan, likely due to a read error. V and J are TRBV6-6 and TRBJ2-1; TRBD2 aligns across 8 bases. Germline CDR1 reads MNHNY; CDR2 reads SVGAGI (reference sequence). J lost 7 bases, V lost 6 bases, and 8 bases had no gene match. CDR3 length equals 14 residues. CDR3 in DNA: TGTGCCAGCAGCACACACGGGGGGGATAATGAGCAGTTCCTT. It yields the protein CASSTHGGDNEQFL.

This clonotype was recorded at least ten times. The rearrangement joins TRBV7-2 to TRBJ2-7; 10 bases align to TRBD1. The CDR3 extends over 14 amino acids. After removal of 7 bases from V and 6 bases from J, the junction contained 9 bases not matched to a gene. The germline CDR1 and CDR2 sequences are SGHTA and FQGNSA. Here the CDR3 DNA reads TGTGCCAGCAAACCCCGACAGGGGGCCTCCGAGCAGTACTTC. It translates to CASKPRQGASEQYF.

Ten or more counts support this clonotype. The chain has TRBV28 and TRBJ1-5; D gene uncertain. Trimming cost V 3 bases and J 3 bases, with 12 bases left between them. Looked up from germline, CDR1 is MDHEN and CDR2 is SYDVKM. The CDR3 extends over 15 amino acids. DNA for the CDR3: TGTGCCAGCAGTTTCGACGGACTGCTCAATCAGCCCCAGCATTTT. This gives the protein CASSFDGLLNQPQHF.

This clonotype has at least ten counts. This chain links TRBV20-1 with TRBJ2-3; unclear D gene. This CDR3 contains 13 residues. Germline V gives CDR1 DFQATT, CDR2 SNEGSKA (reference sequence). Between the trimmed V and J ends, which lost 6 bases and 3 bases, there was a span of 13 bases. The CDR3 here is CSAPKVGTDTQYF. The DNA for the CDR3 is TGCAGTGCCCCTAAGGTTGGAACAGATACGCAGTATTTT.

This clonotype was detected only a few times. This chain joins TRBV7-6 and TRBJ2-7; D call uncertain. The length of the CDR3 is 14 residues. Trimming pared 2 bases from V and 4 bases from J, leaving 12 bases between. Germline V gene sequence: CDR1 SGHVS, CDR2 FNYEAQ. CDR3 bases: TGTGCCAGCAGCTTACAGCCTGGGAAGTACGAGCAGTACTTC. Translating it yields CASSLQPGKYEQYF.

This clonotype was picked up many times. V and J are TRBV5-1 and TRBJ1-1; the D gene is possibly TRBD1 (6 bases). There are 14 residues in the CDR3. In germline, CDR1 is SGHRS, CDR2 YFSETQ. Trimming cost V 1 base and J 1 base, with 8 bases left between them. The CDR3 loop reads CASSLTQGNTEAFF. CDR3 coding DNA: TGCGCCAGCAGCTTGACACAGGGGAACACTGAAGCTTTCTTT. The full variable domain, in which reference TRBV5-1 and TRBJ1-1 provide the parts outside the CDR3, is KAGVTQTPRYLIKTRGQQVTLSCSPISGHRSVSWYQQTPGQGLQFLFEYFSETQRNKGNFPGRFSGRQFSNSRSEMNVSTLELGDSALYLCASSLTQGNTEAFFGQGTRLTVV.

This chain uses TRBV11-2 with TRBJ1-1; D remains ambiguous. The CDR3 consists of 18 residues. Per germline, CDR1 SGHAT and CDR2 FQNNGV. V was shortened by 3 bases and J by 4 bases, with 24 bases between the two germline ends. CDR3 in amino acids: CASSLGVGFGRRSTEAFF. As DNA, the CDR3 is TGTGCCAGCAGCTTGGGCGTCGGTTTCGGGAGGAGAAGCACTGAAGCTTTCTTT.

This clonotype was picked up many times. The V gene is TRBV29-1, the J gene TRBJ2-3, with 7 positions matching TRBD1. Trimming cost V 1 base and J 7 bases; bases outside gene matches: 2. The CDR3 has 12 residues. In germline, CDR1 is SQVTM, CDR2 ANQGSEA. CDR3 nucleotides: TGCAGCGTTGAAGGACAGGGTTATACGCAGTATTTT. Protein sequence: CSVEGQGYTQYF.

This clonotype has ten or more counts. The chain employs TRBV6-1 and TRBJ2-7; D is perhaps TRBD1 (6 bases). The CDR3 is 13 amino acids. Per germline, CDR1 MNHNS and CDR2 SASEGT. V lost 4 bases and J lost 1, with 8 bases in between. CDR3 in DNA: TGTGCCAGCAGTGTCGGACAGTCCTACGAGCAGTACTTC. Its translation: CASSVGQSYEQYF.

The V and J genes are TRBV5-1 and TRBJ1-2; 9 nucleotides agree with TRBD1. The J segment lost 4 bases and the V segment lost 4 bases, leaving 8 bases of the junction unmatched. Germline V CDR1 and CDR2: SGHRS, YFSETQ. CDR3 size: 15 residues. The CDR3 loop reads CASSPGTGKAYGYTF. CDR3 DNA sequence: TGCGCCAGCAGCCCGGGGACAGGGAAAGCCTATGGCTACACCTTC.

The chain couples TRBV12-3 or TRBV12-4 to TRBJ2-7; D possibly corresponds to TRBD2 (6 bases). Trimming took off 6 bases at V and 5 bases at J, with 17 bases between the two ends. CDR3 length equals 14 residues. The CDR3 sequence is CASSAQGGQDEQYF. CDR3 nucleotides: TGTGCCAGCAGCGCTCAGGGAGGCCAAGACGAGCAGTACTTC.

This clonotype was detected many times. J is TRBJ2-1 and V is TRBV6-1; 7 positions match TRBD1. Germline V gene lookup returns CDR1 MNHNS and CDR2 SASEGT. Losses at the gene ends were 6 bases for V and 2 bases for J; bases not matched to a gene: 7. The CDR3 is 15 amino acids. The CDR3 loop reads CASRQGSTAYNEQFF. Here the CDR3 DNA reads TGTGCCAGCAGACAGGGGAGTACAGCCTACAATGAGCAGTTCTTC.

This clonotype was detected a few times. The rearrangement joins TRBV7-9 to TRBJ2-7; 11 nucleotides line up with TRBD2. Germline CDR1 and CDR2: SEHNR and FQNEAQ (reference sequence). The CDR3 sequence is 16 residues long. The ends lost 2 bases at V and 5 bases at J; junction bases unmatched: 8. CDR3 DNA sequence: TGTGCCAGCAGCTTAAGTCTAGCGGGAGGTCTCCACGAGCAGTACTTC. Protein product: CASSLSLAGGLHEQYF.

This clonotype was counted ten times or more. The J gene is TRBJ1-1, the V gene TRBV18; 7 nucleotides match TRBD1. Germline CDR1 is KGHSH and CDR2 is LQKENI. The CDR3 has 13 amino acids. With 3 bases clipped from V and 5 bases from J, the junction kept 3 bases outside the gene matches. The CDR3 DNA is TGTGCCAGCTCACCGGGGACAGCTACTGAAGCTTTCTTT. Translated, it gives CASSPGTATEAFF. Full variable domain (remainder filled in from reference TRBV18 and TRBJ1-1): NAGVMQNPRHLVRRRGQEARLRCSPMKGHSHVYWYRQLPEEGLKFMVYLQKENIIDESGMPKERFSAEFPKEGPSILRIQQVVRGDSAAYFCASSPGTATEAFFGQGTRLTVV.